The 20 T cell receptor beta chains listed next were all sequenced from one sample in a study of blood T cell repertoires in COVID-19. Profiling relied on immunoSEQ multiplex PCR, and the TCRdb table lists in-frame clones only, not all of them. In the table there are more than 95,000 clones, 75% to 90% of which are singletons. What was sequenced was peripheral blood. These receptor sequences come from an elderly woman with COVID-19, enrolled during active disease.

This clone was recorded only once. The chain combines TRBV28 with TRBJ2-1; 9 nucleotides align to TRBD2. This CDR3 has 15 residues. V shed 1 base, J shed 5 bases, and the junction held 3 bases outside the gene matches. Germline lookup yields CDR1 MDHEN and CDR2 SYDVKM. As DNA, the CDR3 is TGTGCCAGCAGTTTATTGGGCGGGAGGGACAATGAGCAGTTCTTC. The encoded protein is CASSLLGGRDNEQFF.

V and J are TRBV19 and TRBJ2-3; 7 bases match TRBD1. The length of the CDR3 is 13 residues. The V segment lost 8 bases and the J segment 3 bases; nucleotides outside the gene matches: 5. CDR1 LNHDA and CDR2 SQIVND come from the germline V gene (reference sequence). CDR3 sequence reads: CASWDRQTDTQYF. The CDR3 nucleotides are TGTGCCAGTTGGGACAGACAGACAGATACGCAGTATTTT.

The CDR3 here is CASSPAKETGSSYEQYF. CDR3 nucleotides: TGTGCCAGCAGCCCCGCGAAAGAAACAGGTAGCTCCTACGAGCAGTACTTC. V gene TRBV5-4 combines with J gene TRBJ2-7; D possibly corresponds to TRBD1 (5 bases). Per the germline V gene, CDR1 is SGHNT and CDR2 is YYREEE (reference sequence). CDR3 size: 17 residues. Trimming took off 4 bases at V and 0 bases at J, with 20 bases between the two ends.

The chain uses TRBV18 and TRBJ2-7, with a weak D call TRBD2 (6 bases). V dropped 6 bases and J dropped 5 bases, with 17 bases sitting between them. The CDR3 covers 14 residues. Germline lookup yields CDR1 KGHSH and CDR2 LQKENI. CDR3 protein: CASSRGPAGHEQYF. The CDR3 bases are TGTGCCAGCTCGCGGGGCCCCGCCGGCCACGAGCAGTACTTC. Combining the CDR3 with reference TRBV18 and TRBJ2-7 gives the whole variable domain NAGVMQNPRHLVRRRGQEARLRCSPMKGHSHVYWYRQLPEEGLKFMVYLQKENIIDESGMPKERFSAEFPKEGPSILRIQQVVRGDSAAYFCASSRGPAGHEQYFGPGTRLTVT.

V and J are TRBV3-1 (or the pseudogene TRBV3-2) and TRBJ1-4; D remains ambiguous. CDR3 size: 16 residues. Between the trimmed V and J ends, which lost 0 bases and 5 bases, there was a span of 13 bases. Germline-derived CDR1 and CDR2 are LGHDT and YNNKEL (reference sequence). CDR3 amino acids: CASSQEEEASNEKLFF. Written as DNA, the CDR3 is TGTGCCAGCAGCCAAGAGGAGGAAGCGAGCAATGAAAAACTGTTTTTT.

The rearrangement links TRBV11-3 to TRBJ2-1; 7 bases are a match to TRBD1. CDR1 is SGHNT, CDR2 YENEEA, per germline. With V trimmed by 5 bases and J by 4 bases, 2 bases remained unmatched. The CDR3 is made up of 13 amino acids. The CDR3 reads CASSPGGYNEQFF. The CDR3 region has the DNA TGTGCCAGCAGCCCAGGGGGTTACAATGAGCAGTTCTTC.

The chain couples TRBV27 to TRBJ2-1; perhaps TRBD1 as D (6 bases). The V end was cut by 3 bases, the J end by 2 bases, with 11 bases between. CDR1 is MNHEY, CDR2 SMNVEV, per germline (reference sequence). This CDR3 contains 15 residues. DNA of the CDR3: TGTGCCAGCAGTTTTGAGGGACAAACCTACAATGAGCAGTTCTTC. Encoded protein: CASSFEGQTYNEQFF.

The J gene is TRBJ1-1, the V gene TRBV12-5, with 8 bases identical to TRBD1. V was pared by 0 bases and J by 4 bases, with 13 bases of the junction left unmatched. The CDR3 is 18 amino acids. CDR1 and CDR2 (germline): LGHNT, FRNRAP. This chain's CDR3 is CASGLVRSTGESGTEAFF. CDR3 bases: TGTGCTAGTGGTTTGGTACGGTCGACAGGGGAGAGTGGCACTGAAGCTTTCTTT.

The chain recombines TRBV4-3 with TRBJ2-3; TRBD2 aligns across 7 bases. This CDR3 is 17 amino acids long. Germline V lookup: CDR1 LGHNA, CDR2 YSLEER. The J segment lost 4 bases and the V segment lost 0 bases, leaving 10 bases of the junction unmatched. CDR3 loop: CASSQDLGGRPPDTQYF. CDR3 in DNA: TGCGCCAGCAGCCAAGATTTGGGCGGGAGACCTCCAGATACGCAGTATTTT.

The rearrangement links TRBV4-3 to TRBJ1-2; no clear D gene. The germline V and J ends were trimmed by 0 bases and 4 bases, with 12 bases remaining between them. The germline V gene has CDR1 LGHNA and CDR2 YSLEER. The CDR3 extends over 15 amino acids. DNA for the CDR3: TGCGCCAGCAGCCAAGATCGCGGGATCGGCTATGGCTACACCTTC. It codes for CASSQDRGIGYGYTF.

This clone was recorded a few times. V gene TRBV7-9 combines with J gene TRBJ2-3; 10 bases align to TRBD2. This CDR3 has 15 amino acids. Trimming cost V 3 bases and J 3 bases; bases outside gene matches: 3. The germline CDR1 and CDR2 sequences are SEHNR and FQNEAQ (reference sequence). The CDR3 region has the DNA TGTGCCAGCAGCTTTCCTAGCGGGAGTACAGATACGCAGTATTTT. Translation gives CASSFPSGSTDTQYF.

V gene TRBV2 combines with J gene TRBJ2-4, with D possibly being TRBD2 (6 bases). Germline lookup yields CDR1 SNHLY and CDR2 FYNNEI. This CDR3 has 16 amino acids. The V end was cut by 2 bases, the J end by 0 bases, with 11 bases between. The CDR3 protein is CASSEWGEGAKNIQYF. CDR3 in DNA: TGTGCCAGCAGTGAATGGGGGGAAGGAGCCAAAAACATTCAGTACTTC.

This clone was detected only a few times. The V call is TRBV7-9, the J call TRBJ2-1, with D possibly being TRBD1 (5 bases). CDR3 length equals 13 residues. V lost 5 bases, J lost 9 bases, and 14 bases lay in between. Per the germline V gene, CDR1 is SEHNR and CDR2 is FQNEAQ (reference sequence). CDR3 protein: CASSPGASVEQFF. Written as DNA, the CDR3 is TGTGCCAGCAGCCCTGGGGCTTCGGTTGAGCAGTTCTTC.

The chain uses TRBV27 and TRBJ1-5; D is uncertain. CDR3 length equals 15 residues. Germline assignment: CDR1 MNHEY and CDR2 SMNVEV (reference sequence). V shed 4 bases and J shed 1 base, with 11 bases lying between them. The CDR3 DNA follows: TGTGCCAGCAGTTCAACAGCAGGCAGCAATCAGCCCCAGCATTTT. It specifies CASSSTAGSNQPQHF.

This chain uses TRBV20-1 with TRBJ1-2; no definite D call. The CDR3 contains 10 residues. Trimming removed 3 bases at V and 4 bases at J, with 3 bases between. Germline V gene lookup returns CDR1 DFQATT and CDR2 SNEGSKA (reference sequence). CDR3 bases: TGCAGTGCTAGGGCCTATGGCTACACCTTC. Its protein product is CSARAYGYTF.

This clone was found a few times. The DNA of the CDR3 is TGTGCCAGTAGTGGGACAGCCCTCTCCTACAATGAGCAGTTCTTC. It specifies CASSGTALSYNEQFF. This chain joins TRBV19 and TRBJ2-1; 7 positions agree with TRBD1. Germline-derived CDR1 and CDR2 are LNHDA and SQIVND (reference sequence). The V segment lost 5 bases and the J segment 0 bases; nucleotides outside the gene matches: 4. CDR3 length equals 15 residues.

V and J are TRBV18 and TRBJ1-1; no clear D gene. V dropped 2 bases and J dropped 1 base, with 11 bases sitting between them. The CDR3 covers 15 residues. Looked up from germline, CDR1 is KGHSH and CDR2 is LQKENI. The CDR3 loop is CASSPIGGQNTEAFF. The CDR3, as DNA: TGTGCCAGCTCACCAATCGGCGGGCAGAACACTGAAGCTTTCTTT.

This clone was detected only a few times. The chain carries TRBV6-5 and TRBJ1-1; TRBD1 matches at 8 bases. The CDR3 extends over 15 amino acids. J was trimmed by 1 base and V by 6 bases; bases with no gene match: 7. Looked up from germline, CDR1 is MNHEY and CDR2 is SVGAGI. The CDR3 protein is CASSNRTGSNTEAFF. DNA for the CDR3: TGTGCCAGCAGCAACCGGACAGGGTCGAACACTGAAGCTTTCTTT.

The J gene is TRBJ2-7, the V gene TRBV6-5; 7 bases are a match to TRBD1. V shed 5 bases and J 4 bases; nucleotides not matched to a gene: 5. This CDR3 is 13 amino acids long. Germline assignment: CDR1 MNHEY and CDR2 SVGAGI. CDR3 DNA sequence: TGTGCCAGCAGTCACGGGGACAGTTACGAGCAGTACTTC. This codes for CASSHGDSYEQYF.

The chain uses TRBV30 and TRBJ2-3; D is uncertain. CDR1 and CDR2 (germline): GTSNPN, SVGIG (reference sequence). Trimming removed 1 base from V and 2 bases from J, with 10 bases in between. The CDR3 runs 14 residues. The CDR3 DNA follows: TGTGCCTGGAGTGGGCTGAGCGACACAGATACGCAGTATTTT. Encoded protein: CAWSGLSDTDTQYF.